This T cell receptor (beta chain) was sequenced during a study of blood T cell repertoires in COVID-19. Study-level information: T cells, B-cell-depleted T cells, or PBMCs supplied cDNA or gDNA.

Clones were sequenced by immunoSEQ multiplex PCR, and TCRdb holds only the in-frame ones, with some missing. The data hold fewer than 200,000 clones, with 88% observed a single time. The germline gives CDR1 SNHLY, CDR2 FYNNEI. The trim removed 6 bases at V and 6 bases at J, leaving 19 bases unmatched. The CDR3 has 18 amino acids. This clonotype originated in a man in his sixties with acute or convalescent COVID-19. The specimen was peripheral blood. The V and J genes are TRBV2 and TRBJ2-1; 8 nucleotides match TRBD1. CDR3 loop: CASREPLRTGPNINEQFF. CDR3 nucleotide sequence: TGTGCCAGCAGGGAGCCCCTTCGGACAGGGCCTAATATCAATGAGCAGTTCTTC.